The rows below give T cell receptor beta chains drawn from one sample of a study of blood T cell repertoires in COVID-19. Produced via immunoSEQ multiplex PCR; TCRdb's table is partial and in-frame only. The top ten clones hold less than 8.5% of a sample with some 250,000 clones, around 86% of them seen once. The sequenced sample consisted of peripheral blood. The origin of the receptors is a woman in her 70s with active or convalescent COVID-19. Each CDR3 is given with its conserved first and last residue.

TRBJ2-1 TRBV5-1 12 CASSLDRNEQFF
TRBJ1-5 TRBV24-1 14 CALIDRPSNQPQHF
TRBJ1-2 TRBV6-2/TRBV6-3 13 CASSSRGNNGYTF
TRBJ1-2 TRBV3-1/TRBV3-2 16 CASSQDALAERNGYTF
TRBJ1-6 TRBV7-9 14 CASSLQGEISPLHF
TRBJ2-1 TRBV7-2 15 CASSPRTAGDNEQFF
TRBJ2-1 TRBV6-6 16 CASTARHSGGGNEQFF
TRBJ1-1 TRBV5-1 18 CASSLVDRRYQPNTEAFF
TRBJ1-2 TRBV5-1 13 CASSLDRGSGYTF
TRBJ1-1 TRBV6-2/TRBV6-3 14 CASSYIGEGTEAFF
TRBJ1-2 TRBV10-2 16 CASSEGDRRFNYGYTF
TRBJ2-5 TRBV18 13 CASSPGVQETQYF
TRBJ1-2 TRBV2 15 CASSGGPLTNYGYTF
TRBJ2-2 TRBV29-1 14 CSVGGGRDTGELFF
TRBJ1-5 TRBV5-5 14 CASSLGYSNQPQHF
TRBJ2-3 TRBV7-2 13 CASSHPNTDTQYF